The clone carrying this T cell receptor (beta chain) was seen a single time. Its specificity is unknown. The sample is drawn from a study of cytomegalovirus exposure and HLA in healthy donors. Study conclusions and caveats: Per published reports, the classifier diagnosed cytomegalovirus status with high specificity and sensitivity. That first-cohort TCR clusters tended to co-occur in the 130 or so validation repertoires was found in a later analysis. Many donors carried some public TCRs, although rarity characterized most TCR sequences.

Clones were sequenced by immunoSEQ multiplex PCR, and TCRdb holds only the in-frame ones, with some missing. The table includes around 300,000 clones, 88% detected once. The CDR3 is made up of 14 amino acids. In germline, CDR1 is SGHVS, CDR2 FQNEAQ. Trimming took 1 base from V and 8 from J; bases not matched to a gene: 5. This TCR was sampled from a woman between 18 and 30 years old in good health and CMV-seronegative. The J gene is TRBJ1-2, the V gene TRBV7-8; TRBD1 aligns across 9 bases. Sequencing input: PBMCs. The CDR3, as DNA: TGTGCCAGCAGCTTAGGGACAGGGGACGAAGGCTACACCTTC. Translating it yields CASSLGTGDEGYTF.